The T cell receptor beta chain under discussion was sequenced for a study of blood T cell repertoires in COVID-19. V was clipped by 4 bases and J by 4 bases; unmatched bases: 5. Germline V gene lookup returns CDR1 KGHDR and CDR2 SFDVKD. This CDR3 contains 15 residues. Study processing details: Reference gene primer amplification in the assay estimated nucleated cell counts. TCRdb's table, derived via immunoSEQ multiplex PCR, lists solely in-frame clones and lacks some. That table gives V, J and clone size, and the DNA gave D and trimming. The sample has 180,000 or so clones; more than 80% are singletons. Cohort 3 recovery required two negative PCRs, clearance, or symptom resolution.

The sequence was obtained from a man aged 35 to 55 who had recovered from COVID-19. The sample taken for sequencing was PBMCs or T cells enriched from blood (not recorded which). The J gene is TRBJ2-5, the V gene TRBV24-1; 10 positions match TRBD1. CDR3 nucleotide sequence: TGTGCCACCAGTGACCAGAGGACAGGGGGAGAGACCCAGTACTTC. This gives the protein CATSDQRTGGETQYF.